The present T cell receptor beta chain was sequenced within a study of T-cell reconstitution after alpha-beta-depleted transplantation in children. Study observations and caveats: Reportedly, only several hundred clones from non-depleted graft cells drove alpha-beta T-cell counts at about two months.

This clonotype was observed a handful of times. Antigen unknown. As it was prepared, the TCRbeta library received unique molecular identifiers. TCRdb passed the PCR reads through MiXCR, listing each CDR3 protein once. The sample has roughly 670,000 distinct CDR3 sequences, about 12% seen once. This sequence originates from a girl aged 2 to 10 with congenital amegakaryocytic thrombocytopenia, due to receive a stem cell transplant. The source material was PBMCs, sampled before TCRalphabeta/CD19-depleted stem cell transplant.

DNA for the CDR3: TGTGCCAGCAGTTTGGTCCGGGACGGGGCGAACACCGGGGAGCTGTTTTTT. This gives the protein CASSLVRDGANTGELFF. The chain combines TRBV28 with TRBJ2-2; perhaps D is TRBD1 or TRBD2 (5 bases each). The V and J ends lost 3 bases and 0 bases respectively, with 14 bases between them. Germline V gene sequence: CDR1 MDHEN, CDR2 SYDVKM. This CDR3 contains 17 residues.